Listed here is a single TCR beta chain. Its antigen is not known. This record belongs to a study of T cell responses to AZD1222 COVID-19 vaccine. Study-level information: Second-dose schedules of about 4 or about 12 weeks were combined. Study observations and caveats: A mostly white British donor set with more females was recruited, and clonal diversity was possibly underestimated. Spike as a whole was targeted by vaccine-associated CD4 TCRs, dominant at 160-218 and 743-854.

V trimming: 3 bases; J trimming: 6 bases; junction bases outside the gene matches: 21. From germline, CDR1 is SGHNT and CDR2 YYREEE (reference sequence). This CDR3 is 18 amino acids long. Sequencing used immunoSEQ multiplex PCR; TCRdb keeps in-frame clones, though not all of them. The data contain over 50,000 clones, roughly 84% of them singletons. The J gene is TRBJ2-7, the V gene TRBV5-4, with TRBD1 identical over 7 bases. The receptor was derived from an adult in good health. Sequencing was performed on peripheral blood, taken on day 0 of AZD1222 vaccination. This CDR3 reads CASSSGPTGERFPSEQYF. In DNA form, the CDR3 reads TGTGCCAGCAGCTCGGGGCCAACAGGGGAGCGATTTCCGAGCGAGCAGTACTTC. The full variable domain, its missing parts supplied by reference TRBV5-4 and TRBJ2-7, is ETGVTQSPTHLIKTRGQQVTLRCSSQSGHNTVSWYQQALGQGPQFIFQYYREEENGRGNFPPRFSGLQFPNYSSELNVNALELDDSALYLCASSSGPTGERFPSEQYFGPGTRLTVT.